These 28 T cell receptor beta chains came from one sample sequenced in a study of T cells in Graves' hyperthyroidism and ophthalmopathy. TCR beta CDR3 regions were amplified from RNA. Initially, a first-round RT-PCR of the TCR CDR3 employed the HTBI primer set. TCRdb independently ran MiXCR on the multiplex PCR reads; one entry per CDR3 protein. The sample carries hundreds of thousands of distinct CDR3 sequences, 38% recorded once. The sequenced sample consisted of blood. The origin of the receptors is a man between 18 and 29 years old with Graves' hyperthyroidism.

This clonotype has ten or more counts. The V gene is TRBV9, the J gene TRBJ2-6; 14 nucleotides line up with TRBD2. CDR3 length: 18 residues. Germline V gene sequence: CDR1 SGDLS, CDR2 YYNGEE. The V segment lost 4 bases and the J segment 4 bases; nucleotides outside the gene matches: 7. CDR3 protein: CASSTRLAGGPGANVLTF. For the CDR3, the DNA is TGTGCCAGCAGCACTCGACTAGCGGGGGGGCCAGGGGCCAACGTCCTGACTTTC.

In this sample, this clonotype turned up a few times. The J gene is TRBJ1-2, the V gene TRBV9, with TRBD1 identical over 7 bases. This CDR3 is built from 15 residues. V was clipped by 2 bases and J by 0 bases; unmatched bases: 4. Per the germline V gene, CDR1 is SGDLS and CDR2 is YYNGEE. DNA of the CDR3: TGTGCCAGCAGCGTCACCGGGACAGCTAACTATGGCTACACCTTC. Translation gives CASSVTGTANYGYTF.

This clonotype was detected only a few times. The V and J genes are TRBV19 and TRBJ2-5; D tentatively fits TRBD1 or TRBD2 (6 bases each). Trimming took off 9 bases at V and 3 bases at J, with 14 bases between the two ends. This CDR3 contains 13 residues. Germline loops: CDR1 LNHDA, CDR2 SQIVND (reference sequence). The CDR3 DNA reads TGTGCCAGCTCAGGCGGGACAAAAGAGACCCAGTACTTC. Translating it yields CASSGGTKETQYF.

About this clonotype: A much larger clone lies a single base off, so this may be a read error. This chain connects TRBV9 to TRBJ1-1; D unresolved. Germline V gene lookup returns CDR1 SGDLS and CDR2 YYNGEE. This CDR3 has 12 residues. Trimming took off 0 bases at V and 11 bases at J, with 11 bases between the two ends. CDR3 loop: CASSVGGERAFF. Here the CDR3 DNA reads TGTGCCAGCAGCGTAGGGGGAGAGCGGGCTTTCTTT.

This chain uses TRBV10-3 with TRBJ2-7; 11 bases map to TRBD1. This CDR3 is 15 amino acids long. The V and J ends lost 10 bases and 2 bases, in that order; junction bases with no gene match: 10. Germline V lookup: CDR1 ENHRY, CDR2 SYGVKD. The CDR3 DNA sequence: TGTGCCAGCATGAGTAGGGGACAGGGGGCCTACGAGCAGTACTTC. It specifies CASMSRGQGAYEQYF.

This clonotype was found many times. The chain combines TRBV19 with TRBJ1-1; D possibly corresponds to TRBD1 (5 bases). Germline V lookup: CDR1 LNHDA, CDR2 SQIVND (reference sequence). Trimming removed 11 bases at V and 3 bases at J, with 10 bases between. The CDR3 covers 11 residues. CDR3 residues: CASQVYTEAFF. The CDR3 DNA reads as TGTGCCTCACAGGTGTACACTGAAGCTTTCTTT.

The chain uses TRBV20-1 and TRBJ2-5; TRBD2 matches at 8 bases. Trimming cost V 6 bases and J 5 bases; bases outside gene matches: 8. The germline gives CDR1 DFQATT, CDR2 SNEGSKA (reference sequence). The CDR3 has 13 residues. The CDR3 here is CSARGLGEETQYF. Here the CDR3 DNA reads TGCAGTGCACGGGGACTAGGGGAGGAGACCCAGTACTTC.

This clonotype was seen repeatedly, ten times or more. The V and J genes are TRBV9 and TRBJ2-6; D may be TRBD2 (6 bases). Germline assignment: CDR1 SGDLS and CDR2 YYNGEE. V lost 2 bases and J lost 2, with 8 bases in between. CDR3 length: 15 amino acids. CDR3 nucleotides: TGTGCCAGCAGCGTGCGGGGAGCTGGGGCCAACGTCCTGACTTTC. This encodes CASSVRGAGANVLTF.

The chain employs TRBV5-4 and TRBJ2-5; D possibly corresponds to TRBD2 (6 bases). From germline, CDR1 is SGHNT and CDR2 YYREEE (reference sequence). The CDR3 length is 14 residues. The V end lost 4 bases, the J end lost 1 base, and 11 bases lay between the germline ends. The CDR3 here is CASSPRLVQETQYF. The CDR3 nucleotides are TGTGCCAGCAGCCCTCGACTAGTCCAAGAGACCCAGTACTTC.

This clonotype came up a few times. V is TRBV19 and J is TRBJ2-2; 8 bases line up with TRBD1. CDR1 is LNHDA, CDR2 SQIVND, per germline (reference sequence). The CDR3 consists of 16 residues. The V gene end was trimmed by 3 bases and the J gene end by 5 bases; junction bases not matched to a gene: 8. The CDR3 region is CASSILDRGATGELFF. Written as DNA, the CDR3 is TGTGCCAGTAGTATCCTAGACAGGGGAGCGACCGGGGAGCTGTTTTTT.

This clonotype was observed at least ten times. The chain carries TRBV7-9 and TRBJ1-4; no clear D gene. This CDR3 contains 14 residues. CDR1 and CDR2 (germline): SEHNR, FQNEAQ (reference sequence). The germline V and J ends were trimmed by 1 base and 4 bases, with 7 bases remaining between them. The CDR3 DNA follows: TGTGCCAGCAGCTTAGGGTCGGGTAATGAAAAACTGTTTTTT. Translated: CASSLGSGNEKLFF.

The chain combines TRBV4-1 with TRBJ2-5; the D gene is possibly TRBD1 (7 bases). CDR3 length equals 16 residues. Germline assignment: CDR1 MGHRA and CDR2 YSYEKL. V was shortened by 2 bases and J by 4 bases, with 17 bases between the two germline ends. The CDR3 DNA reads TGCGCCAGCAGCCAATTCCCGACAGGGAGGACAGAGACCCAGTACTTC. It codes for CASSQFPTGRTETQYF.

This rearrangement joins TRBV9 to TRBJ2-7; D might be TRBD2 (6 bases). CDR3 length: 13 residues. Germline V gene sequence: CDR1 SGDLS, CDR2 YYNGEE. The CDR3 sequence is CARATTRGYEQYF. CDR3 in DNA: TGTGCTAGGGCCACGACTAGGGGCTACGAGCAGTACTTC.

This clonotype was picked up many times. The genes are TRBV10-3 and TRBJ2-7; D may be TRBD1 or TRBD2 (5 bases each). Trimming took off 6 bases at V and 1 base at J, with 10 bases between the two ends. The CDR3 has 13 amino acids. The germline V gene encodes CDR1 ENHRY and CDR2 SYGVKD. This CDR3 reads CAISSGTSYEQYF. The CDR3, as DNA: TGTGCCATCAGCTCCGGGACGTCCTACGAGCAGTACTTC.

This rearrangement joins TRBV29-1 to TRBJ2-5; D unclear. CDR1 is SQVTM and CDR2 is ANQGSEA in the germline V gene. The CDR3 has 13 residues. The ends were cut back, 2 bases at V and 3 bases at J, with 10 bases in the middle. Written as DNA, the CDR3 is TGCAGCGTTGAACGTAGCAACGAAGAGACCCAGTACTTC. Translating it yields CSVERSNEETQYF.

A few counts support this clonotype. The chain couples TRBV14 to TRBJ1-4, with D hard to call. The germline V and J ends were trimmed by 4 bases and 13 bases, with 22 bases remaining between them. CDR3 size: 15 residues. Germline values: CDR1 SGHDN, CDR2 FVKESK. The CDR3, as DNA: TGTGCCAGCAGCCGAGAACGGCTAGGGAGGAACGGACTGTTTTTT. Protein product: CASSRERLGRNGLFF.

The gene calls are TRBV9 and TRBJ2-5, with D unclear. CDR3 size: 16 residues. V gave up 4 bases and J gave up 0 bases, with 16 bases separating them. Germline CDR1 and CDR2: SGDLS and YYNGEE. DNA for the CDR3: TGTGCCAGCAGCTCCCCACACGTTGATTACCAAGAGACCCAGTACTTC. This translates into CASSSPHVDYQETQYF.

The chain has TRBV29-1 and TRBJ1-3, with D possibly being TRBD1 (6 bases). Per germline, CDR1 SQVTM and CDR2 ANQGSEA. CDR3 length: 14 residues. The germline V and J ends were trimmed by 4 bases and 2 bases, with 12 bases remaining between them. In nucleotides, the CDR3 is TGCAGCGTTGCGGGTAGGGGGACTGGAAACACCATATATTTT. Translation: CSVAGRGTGNTIYF.

The rearrangement links TRBV7-2 to TRBJ1-1, with a weak D call TRBD1 (6 bases). Trimming took 6 bases from V and 1 from J, leaving 18 bases between them. Germline CDR1 is SGHTA and CDR2 is FQGNSA. This CDR3 is 16 amino acids long. The CDR3 sequence is CASSLNSGTKNTEAFF. CDR3 coding DNA: TGTGCCAGCAGTCTGAATTCCGGGACAAAGAACACTGAAGCTTTCTTT.

The chain is built from TRBV6-5 and TRBJ1-2; D is possibly TRBD1 (6 bases). This CDR3 is built from 13 residues. The V end lost 6 bases, the J end lost 4 bases, and 12 bases lay between the germline ends. The germline CDR1 and CDR2 sequences are MNHEY and SVGAGI. CDR3: CASSRTERYGYTF. For the CDR3, the DNA is TGTGCCAGCAGCCGGACAGAGCGCTATGGCTACACCTTC.

The table lists this clonotype with many counts. A read error may produce the germline difference seen at one junction end. The chain links TRBV5-1 to TRBJ1-1; perhaps TRBD1 as D (5 bases). The CDR3 runs 12 residues. Per the germline V gene, CDR1 is SGHRS and CDR2 is YFSETQ. The CDR3 sequence is CASRQMNTEAFF. CDR3 bases: TGTGCCAGCCGACAGATGAACACTGAAGCTTTCTTT.

This chain links TRBV5-1 with TRBJ2-5; 8 bases match TRBD2. The CDR3 runs to 24 residues. Per the germline V gene, CDR1 is SGHRS and CDR2 is YFSETQ. Trimming took 2 bases from V and 0 from J; bases not matched to a gene: 30. CDR3 DNA: TGCGCCAGCAGCTTCCCTCGTTGGGACTTTACTACCGGGACTAGGGAGGGGAACCAAGAGACCCAGTACTTC. Amino acids: CASSFPRWDFTTGTREGNQETQYF.

This clonotype has ten or more counts. This chain links TRBV10-2 with TRBJ1-1; D not resolved. Germline CDR1 and CDR2: WSHSY and SAAADI. V was trimmed by 7 bases and J by 0 bases, leaving 9 bases between them. The CDR3 is 13 amino acids. Written as DNA, the CDR3 is TGCGCCAGCACCTTGACGGTGAACACTGAAGCTTTCTTT. Translation gives CASTLTVNTEAFF.

The V call is TRBV7-9, the J call TRBJ2-7; tentatively, D is TRBD1 (7 bases). Germline V gene sequence: CDR1 SEHNR, CDR2 FQNEAQ (reference sequence). This CDR3 spans 16 amino acids. The V and J ends lost 5 bases and 7 bases respectively, with 24 bases between them. CDR3 amino acids: CASSPSRDREAGEQYF. The CDR3, as DNA: TGTGCCAGCAGCCCTTCACGCGACAGGGAGGCCGGGGAGCAGTACTTC.

The chain employs TRBV19 and TRBJ1-1; 12 nucleotides match TRBD1. Germline loops: CDR1 LNHDA, CDR2 SQIVND (reference sequence). The junction had 11 bases not matched to a gene; V was cut back by 5 bases and J by 7 bases. This CDR3 has 16 amino acids. The CDR3 sequence is CASSGVGQGAANEAFF. The CDR3, as DNA: TGTGCCAGTAGTGGAGTGGGACAGGGGGCGGCGAATGAAGCTTTCTTT.

V gene TRBV20-1 combines with J gene TRBJ2-7; 7 bases are shared with TRBD2. The CDR3 loop spans 15 amino acids. Trimming removed 0 bases from V and 3 bases from J; junction bases left unmatched: 8. The V gene's germline CDR1 is DFQATT and CDR2 SNEGSKA (reference sequence). The CDR3 DNA reads TGCAGTGCTAGAGAAGAACCGGGACTATACTACGAGCAGTACTTC. Translation gives CSAREEPGLYYEQYF.

This chain joins TRBV27 and TRBJ2-7; tentatively, D is TRBD1 (5 bases). This CDR3 has 12 residues. Per the germline V gene, CDR1 is MNHEY and CDR2 is SMNVEV (reference sequence). With 6 bases removed from V and 5 bases from J, the gap between germline ends came to 11 bases. As DNA, the CDR3 is TGTGCCAGCAGCAATGGGGCCAACGAGCAGTACTTC. Translation: CASSNGANEQYF.

This clonotype was seen at least ten times. The J gene is TRBJ1-4, the V gene TRBV7-9; 9 bases map to TRBD1. The CDR3 has 14 residues. Trimming removed 4 bases from V and 7 bases from J; junction bases left unmatched: 4. Germline CDR1 reads SEHNR; CDR2 reads FQNEAQ (reference sequence). Here the CDR3 DNA reads TGTGCCAGCAGCTCCGGACAGGGGAGTGAAAAACTGTTTTTT. It is translated as CASSSGQGSEKLFF.